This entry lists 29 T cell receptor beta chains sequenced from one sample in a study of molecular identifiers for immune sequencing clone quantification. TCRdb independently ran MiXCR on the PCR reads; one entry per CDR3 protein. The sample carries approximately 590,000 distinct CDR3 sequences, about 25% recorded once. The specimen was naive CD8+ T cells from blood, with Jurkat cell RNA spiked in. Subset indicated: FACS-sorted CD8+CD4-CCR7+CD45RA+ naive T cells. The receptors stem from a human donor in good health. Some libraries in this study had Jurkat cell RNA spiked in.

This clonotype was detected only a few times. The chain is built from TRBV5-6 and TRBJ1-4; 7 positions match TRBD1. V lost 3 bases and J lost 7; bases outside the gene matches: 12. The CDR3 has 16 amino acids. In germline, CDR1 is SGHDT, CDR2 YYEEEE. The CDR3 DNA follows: TGTGCCAGCAGCTCCGAGGTGGGACAGCCGGGTGAAAAACTGTTTTTT. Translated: CASSSEVGQPGEKLFF.

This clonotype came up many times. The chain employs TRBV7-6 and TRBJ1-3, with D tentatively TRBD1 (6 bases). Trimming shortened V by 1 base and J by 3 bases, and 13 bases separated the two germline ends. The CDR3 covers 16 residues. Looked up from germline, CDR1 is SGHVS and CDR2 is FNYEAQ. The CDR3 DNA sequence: TGTGCCAGCAGCTTAGACGCAGGGGTTGGTGGAAACACCATATATTTT. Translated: CASSLDAGVGGNTIYF.

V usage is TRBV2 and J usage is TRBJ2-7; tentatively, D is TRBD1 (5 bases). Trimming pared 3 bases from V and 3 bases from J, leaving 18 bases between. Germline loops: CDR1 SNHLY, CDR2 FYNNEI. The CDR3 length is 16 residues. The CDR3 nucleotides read TGTGCCAGCAGTGAGGGGCAGCCTGGAAATATCTACGAGCAGTACTTC. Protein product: CASSEGQPGNIYEQYF.

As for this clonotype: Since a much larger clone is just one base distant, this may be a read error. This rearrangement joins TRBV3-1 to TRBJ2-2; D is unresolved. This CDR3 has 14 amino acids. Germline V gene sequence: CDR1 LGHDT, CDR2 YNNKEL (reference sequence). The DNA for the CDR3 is TGTGCCATCAGCCAAGTAGGAGAGACCGGGGAGCTGTTTTTT. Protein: CAISQVGETGELFF.

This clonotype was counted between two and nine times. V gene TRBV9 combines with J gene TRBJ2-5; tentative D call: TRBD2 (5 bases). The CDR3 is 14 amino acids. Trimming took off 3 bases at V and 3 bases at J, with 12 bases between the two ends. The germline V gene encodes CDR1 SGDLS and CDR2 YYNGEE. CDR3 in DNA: TGTGCCAGCAGCGCGGGGATTCCAAAAGAGACCCAGTACTTC. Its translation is CASSAGIPKETQYF.

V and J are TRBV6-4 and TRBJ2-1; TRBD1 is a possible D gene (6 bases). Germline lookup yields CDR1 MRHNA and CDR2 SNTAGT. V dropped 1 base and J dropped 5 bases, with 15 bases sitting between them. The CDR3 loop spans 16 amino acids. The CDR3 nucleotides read TGTGCCAGCAGTGACTTCGTCCAGGGGCTCGACAATGAGCAGTTCTTC. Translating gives CASSDFVQGLDNEQFF.

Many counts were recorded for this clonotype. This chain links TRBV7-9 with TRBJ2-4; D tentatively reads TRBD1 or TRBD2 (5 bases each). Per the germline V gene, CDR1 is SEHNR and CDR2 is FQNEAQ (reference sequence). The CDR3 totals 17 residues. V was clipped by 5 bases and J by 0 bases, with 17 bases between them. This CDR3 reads CASSPGPLILAKNIQYF. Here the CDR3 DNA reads TGTGCCAGCAGCCCGGGACCCTTGATTCTAGCCAAAAACATTCAGTACTTC.

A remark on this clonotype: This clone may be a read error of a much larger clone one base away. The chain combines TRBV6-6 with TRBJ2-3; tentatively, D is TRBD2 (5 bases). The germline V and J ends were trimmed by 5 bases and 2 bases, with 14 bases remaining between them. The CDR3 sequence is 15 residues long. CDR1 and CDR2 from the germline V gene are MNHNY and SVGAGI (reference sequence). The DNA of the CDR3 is TGTGCCAGCAGTCCCCGACGGGAATACACAGATACGCAGTATTTT. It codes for CASSPRREYTDTQYF.

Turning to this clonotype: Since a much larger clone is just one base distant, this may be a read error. The CDR3 sequence is CASSLEGQAHYLPQHF. DNA of the CDR3: TGTGCCAGCAGCTTAGAGGGACAGGCGCACTATCTGCCCCAGCATTTT. V and J are TRBV7-8 and TRBJ1-5; 8 bases are a match to TRBD1. The CDR3 loop spans 16 amino acids. The V segment lost 1 base and the J segment 9 bases; nucleotides outside the gene matches: 11. Germline lookup yields CDR1 SGHVS and CDR2 FQNEAQ.

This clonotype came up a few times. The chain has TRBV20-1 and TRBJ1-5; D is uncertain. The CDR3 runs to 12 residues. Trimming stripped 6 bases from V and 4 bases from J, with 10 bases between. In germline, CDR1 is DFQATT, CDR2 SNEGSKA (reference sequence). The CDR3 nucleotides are TGCAGTGCCAACAGCGAAAATCAGCCCCAGCATTTT. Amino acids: CSANSENQPQHF.

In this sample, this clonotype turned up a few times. Here the CDR3 reads CASSPSYGTANEKLFF. Written as DNA, the CDR3 is TGTGCCAGCAGCCCCTCATACGGGACAGCAAATGAAAAACTGTTTTTT. This chain connects TRBV7-9 to TRBJ1-4; the match to TRBD1 covers 7 bases. Germline V gene lookup returns CDR1 SEHNR and CDR2 FQNEAQ (reference sequence). V lost 5 bases, J lost 5 bases, and 11 bases stayed unmatched. The CDR3 extends over 16 amino acids.

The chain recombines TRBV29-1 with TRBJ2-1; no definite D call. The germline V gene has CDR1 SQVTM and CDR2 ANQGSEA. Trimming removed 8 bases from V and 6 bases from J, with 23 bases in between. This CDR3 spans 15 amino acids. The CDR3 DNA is TGCAGCCTAGAGCCGGGCAGTGAATGCTCCAATGAGCAGTTCTTC. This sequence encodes CSLEPGSECSNEQFF.

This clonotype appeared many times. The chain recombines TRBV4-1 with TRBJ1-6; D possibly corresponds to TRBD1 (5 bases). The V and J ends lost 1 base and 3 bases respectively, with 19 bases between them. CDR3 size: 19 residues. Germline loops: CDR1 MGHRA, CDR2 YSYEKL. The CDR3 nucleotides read TGCGCCAGCAGCCAAGGTGGGGGGACCTCCCTCCACTATAATTCACCCCTCCACTTT. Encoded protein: CASSQGGGTSLHYNSPLHF.

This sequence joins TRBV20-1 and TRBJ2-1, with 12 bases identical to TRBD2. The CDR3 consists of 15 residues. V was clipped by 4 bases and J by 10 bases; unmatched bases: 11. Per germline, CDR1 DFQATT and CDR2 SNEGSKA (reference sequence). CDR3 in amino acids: CSAKRRLAGVEEQFF. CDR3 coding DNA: TGCAGTGCTAAACGAAGACTAGCGGGAGTGGAAGAGCAGTTCTTC.

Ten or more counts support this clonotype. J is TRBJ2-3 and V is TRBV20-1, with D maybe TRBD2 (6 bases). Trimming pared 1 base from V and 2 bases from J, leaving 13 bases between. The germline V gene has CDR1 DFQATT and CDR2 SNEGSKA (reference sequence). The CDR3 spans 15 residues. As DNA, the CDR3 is TGCAGTGCTAGAGGGGGGGTAGGGGCCACAGATACGCAGTATTTT. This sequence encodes CSARGGVGATDTQYF.

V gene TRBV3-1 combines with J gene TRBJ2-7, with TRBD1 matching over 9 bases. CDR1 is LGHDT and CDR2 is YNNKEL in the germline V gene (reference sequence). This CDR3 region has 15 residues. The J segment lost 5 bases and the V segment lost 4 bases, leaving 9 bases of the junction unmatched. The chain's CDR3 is CASSPSRTGAHEQYF. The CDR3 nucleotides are TGTGCCAGCAGCCCCTCGCGGACAGGGGCTCACGAGCAGTACTTC.

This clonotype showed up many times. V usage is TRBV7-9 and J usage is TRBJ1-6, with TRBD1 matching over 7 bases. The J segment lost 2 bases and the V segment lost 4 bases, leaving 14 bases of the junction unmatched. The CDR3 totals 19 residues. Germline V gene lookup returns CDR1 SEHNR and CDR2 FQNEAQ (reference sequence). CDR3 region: CASSSGLDRDDTYNSPLHF. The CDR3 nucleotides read TGTGCCAGCAGCTCAGGTCTCGACAGGGACGATACCTATAATTCACCCCTCCACTTT. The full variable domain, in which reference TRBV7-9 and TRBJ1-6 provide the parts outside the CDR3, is DTGVSQNPRHKITKRGQNVTFRCDPISEHNRLYWYRQTLGQGPEFLTYFQNEAQLEKSRLLSDRFSAERPKGSFSTLEIQRTEQGDSAMYLCASSSGLDRDDTYNSPLHFGNGTRLTVT.

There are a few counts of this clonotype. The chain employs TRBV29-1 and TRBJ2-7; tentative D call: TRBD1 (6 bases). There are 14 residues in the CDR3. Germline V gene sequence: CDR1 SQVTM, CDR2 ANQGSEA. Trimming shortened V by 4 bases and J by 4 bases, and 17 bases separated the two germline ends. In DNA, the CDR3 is TGCAGCGTTGTTTTCTCTGGCAGGGGTTACGAGCAGTACTTC. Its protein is CSVVFSGRGYEQYF.

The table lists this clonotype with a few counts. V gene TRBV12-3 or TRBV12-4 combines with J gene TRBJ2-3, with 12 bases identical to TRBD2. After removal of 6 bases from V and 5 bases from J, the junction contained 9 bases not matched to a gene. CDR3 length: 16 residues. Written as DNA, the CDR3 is TGTGCCAGCAGCCCCGGACTAGCGGGGCTCGTAGATACGCAGTATTTT. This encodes CASSPGLAGLVDTQYF.

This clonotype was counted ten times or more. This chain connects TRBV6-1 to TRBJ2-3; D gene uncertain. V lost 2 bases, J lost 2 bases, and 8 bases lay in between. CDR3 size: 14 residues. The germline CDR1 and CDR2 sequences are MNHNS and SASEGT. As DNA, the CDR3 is TGTGCCAGCAGTGAACCCGACTTCACAGATACGCAGTATTTT. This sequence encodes CASSEPDFTDTQYF.

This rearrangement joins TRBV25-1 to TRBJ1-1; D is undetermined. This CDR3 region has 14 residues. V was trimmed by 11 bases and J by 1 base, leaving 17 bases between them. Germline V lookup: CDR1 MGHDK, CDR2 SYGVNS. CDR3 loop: CACTKALGNTEAFF. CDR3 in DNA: TGTGCCTGCACCAAAGCACTCGGGAACACTGAAGCTTTCTTT.

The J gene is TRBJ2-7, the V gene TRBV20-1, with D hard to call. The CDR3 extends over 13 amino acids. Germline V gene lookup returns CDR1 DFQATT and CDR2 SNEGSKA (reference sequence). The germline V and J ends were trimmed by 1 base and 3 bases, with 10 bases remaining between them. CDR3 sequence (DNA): TGCAGTGCTAGAGTACAAGGAGACTACGAGCAGTACTTC. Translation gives CSARVQGDYEQYF.

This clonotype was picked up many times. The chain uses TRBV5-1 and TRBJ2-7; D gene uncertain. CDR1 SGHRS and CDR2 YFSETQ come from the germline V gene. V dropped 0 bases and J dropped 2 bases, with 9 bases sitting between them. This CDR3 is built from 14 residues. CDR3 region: CASSLAPETYEQYF. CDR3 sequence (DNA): TGCGCCAGCAGCTTGGCCCCGGAAACCTACGAGCAGTACTTC.

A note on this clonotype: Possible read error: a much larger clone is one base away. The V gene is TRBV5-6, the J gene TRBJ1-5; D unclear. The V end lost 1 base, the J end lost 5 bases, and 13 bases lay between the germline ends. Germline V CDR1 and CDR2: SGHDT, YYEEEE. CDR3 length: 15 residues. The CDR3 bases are TGTGCCAGCAGCTTGTCTCCAGGCGACGATCAGCCCCAGCATTTT. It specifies CASSLSPGDDQPQHF.

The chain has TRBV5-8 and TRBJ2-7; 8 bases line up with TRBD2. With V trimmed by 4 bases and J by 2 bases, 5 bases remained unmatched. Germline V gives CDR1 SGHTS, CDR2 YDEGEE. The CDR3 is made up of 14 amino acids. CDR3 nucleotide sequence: TGTGCCAGCAGCCCGGTCGGGGGGGCCTACGAGCAGTACTTC. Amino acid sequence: CASSPVGGAYEQYF.

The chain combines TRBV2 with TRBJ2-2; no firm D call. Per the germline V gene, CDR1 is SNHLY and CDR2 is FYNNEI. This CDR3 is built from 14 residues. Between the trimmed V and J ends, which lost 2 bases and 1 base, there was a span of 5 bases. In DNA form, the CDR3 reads TGTGCCAGCAGTGAATCCGTGAACACCGGGGAGCTGTTTTTT. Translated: CASSESVNTGELFF.

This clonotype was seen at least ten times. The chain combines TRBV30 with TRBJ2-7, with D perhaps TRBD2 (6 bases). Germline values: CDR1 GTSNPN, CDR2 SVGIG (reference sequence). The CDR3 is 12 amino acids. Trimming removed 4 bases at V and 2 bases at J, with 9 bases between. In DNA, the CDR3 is TGTGCCTGGATGGGGACTGCCTACGAGCAGTACTTC. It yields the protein CAWMGTAYEQYF.

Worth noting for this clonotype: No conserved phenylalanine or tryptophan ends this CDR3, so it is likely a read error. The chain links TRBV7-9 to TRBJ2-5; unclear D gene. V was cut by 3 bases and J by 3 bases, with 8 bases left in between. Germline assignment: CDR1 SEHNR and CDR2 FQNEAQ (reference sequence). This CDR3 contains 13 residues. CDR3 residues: CASSFRPEETQYS. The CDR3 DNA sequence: TGTGCCAGCAGCTTCAGGCCGGAAGAGACCCAGTACTCC.

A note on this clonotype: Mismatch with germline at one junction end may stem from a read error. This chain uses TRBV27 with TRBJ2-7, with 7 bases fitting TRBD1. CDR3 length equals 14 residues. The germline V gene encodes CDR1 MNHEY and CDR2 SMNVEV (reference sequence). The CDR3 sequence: CVSSLGDSSYGQYF. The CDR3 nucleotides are TGTGTCAGCAGTCTCGGGGACAGCTCCTACGGGCAGTACTTC.